Shown below are 11 T cell receptor beta chains from a single sample sequenced in a study of brain T cells in children with intractable seizures. Assay used: immunoSEQ multiplex PCR; TCRdb lists only in-frame clones, some missing. The sample shows 300,000 to 400,000 clones, 85% to 95% of them seen only once. Specified time point: blood from clinic visit 5 months post-surgery; TSC patient then seizure free. Sequencing was performed on peripheral blood, taken less than 6 months after surgery. The receptor set was obtained from a boy younger than two with tuberous sclerosis and intractable seizures.

V usage is TRBV9 and J usage is TRBJ1-3, with D hard to call. The ends were cut back, 0 bases at V and 0 bases at J, with 16 bases in the middle. CDR3 length: 18 amino acids. Germline lookup yields CDR1 SGDLS and CDR2 YYNGEE. In nucleotides, the CDR3 is TGTGCCAGCAGCGTAGCCCCGGGCGGCGGACCCTCTGGAAACACCATATATTTT. Its protein product is CASSVAPGGGPSGNTIYF.

This clone was recorded only once. This chain connects TRBV7-3 to TRBJ2-3, with 8 bases fitting TRBD2. The length of the CDR3 is 15 residues. With V trimmed by 5 bases and J by 3 bases, 7 bases remained unmatched. Germline CDR1 is SGHTA and CDR2 is FQGTGA. The DNA of the CDR3 is TGTGCCAGCAGCCACTCCGGGGGGGCAACAGATACGCAGTATTTT. Protein: CASSHSGGATDTQYF.

Written as DNA, the CDR3 is TGCGCCAGCAGCCCGAGTGGACAGGGAACAGGAAACACCATATATTTT. Translation: CASSPSGQGTGNTIYF. This chain uses TRBV5-1 with TRBJ1-3; TRBD1 aligns across 8 bases. Germline CDR1 SGHRS, CDR2 YFSETQ. CDR3 size: 16 residues. V trimming: 4 bases; J trimming: 4 bases; junction bases outside the gene matches: 10.

This clone was observed a single time. The chain is built from TRBV6-5 and TRBJ2-1; D may be TRBD2 (6 bases). V shed 8 bases and J shed 5 bases, with 19 bases lying between them. CDR1 MNHEY and CDR2 SVGAGI come from the germline V gene. This CDR3 contains 15 residues. The DNA for the CDR3 is TGTGCCAGCTCCACCCCCGGGGGACGCCACAATGAGCAGTTCTTC. Translation: CASSTPGGRHNEQFF.

The chain employs TRBV7-2 and TRBJ1-1; possible D gene TRBD1, 5 bases. CDR1 and CDR2 from the germline V gene are SGHTA and FQGNSA. The CDR3 has 13 residues. The V end was cut by 5 bases, the J end by 2 bases, with 9 bases between. For the CDR3, the DNA is TGTGCCAGCAGCGAAAGGGGCAACACTGAAGCTTTCTTT. This encodes CASSERGNTEAFF. The full variable domain, rest sourced from reference TRBV7-2 and TRBJ1-1, is GAGVSQSPSNKVTEKGKDVELRCDPISGHTALYWYRQSLGQGLEFLIYFQGNSAPDKSGLPSDRFSAERTGGSVSTLTIQRTQQEDSAVYLCASSERGNTEAFFGQGTRLTVV.

V gene TRBV15 combines with J gene TRBJ1-3, with 9 bases identical to TRBD1. The CDR3 loop spans 15 amino acids. V was clipped by 3 bases and J by 4 bases; unmatched bases: 4. Germline CDR1 and CDR2: LNHNV and YYDKDF (reference sequence). CDR3 loop: CATSRGQGEGNTIYF. The CDR3 coding sequence is TGTGCCACCAGCAGGGGACAGGGTGAGGGAAACACCATATATTTT.

V is TRBV27 and J is TRBJ1-2; 10 positions agree with TRBD1. V dropped 4 bases and J dropped 2; count of bases not matched to a gene: 1. The V gene's germline CDR1 is MNHEY and CDR2 SMNVEV (reference sequence). This CDR3 is built from 14 residues. As DNA, the CDR3 is TGTGCCAGCAGTTGGGGACAGGGGAACTATGGCTACACCTTC. Encoded protein: CASSWGQGNYGYTF.

The V and J genes are TRBV19 and TRBJ2-1; D possibly corresponds to TRBD1 (5 bases). Germline CDR1 reads LNHDA; CDR2 reads SQIVND (reference sequence). The ends were cut back, 3 bases at V and 8 bases at J, with 5 bases in the middle. The CDR3 loop spans 11 amino acids. The CDR3 here is CASSMTDEQFF. CDR3 in DNA: TGTGCCAGTAGTATGACAGATGAGCAGTTCTTC.

The chain has TRBV9 and TRBJ2-7; D gene unclear. This CDR3 comprises 17 residues. Germline V lookup: CDR1 SGDLS, CDR2 YYNGEE. V gave up 4 bases and J gave up 0 bases, with 20 bases separating them. CDR3 DNA: TGTGCCAGCAGCCCCCATGCGGAAACTCTACACTCCTACGAGCAGTACTTC. Protein sequence: CASSPHAETLHSYEQYF.

The chain couples TRBV24-1 to TRBJ1-4; tentative D call: TRBD1 (6 bases). This CDR3 spans 13 amino acids. V was clipped by 9 bases and J by 7 bases, with 14 bases between them. The V gene's germline CDR1 is KGHDR and CDR2 SFDVKD. CDR3 residues: CATRGLRGEKLFF. For the CDR3, the DNA is TGTGCCACCCGGGGGCTAAGGGGTGAAAAACTGTTTTTT.

The CDR3 DNA reads as TGTGCCACCAGCAGAAAACGTGGCAGTGGTGGCTACACCTTC. Protein: CATSRKRGSGGYTF. The chain carries TRBV15 and TRBJ1-2, with D uncertain. CDR3 length: 14 residues. Trimming took off 2 bases at V and 7 bases at J, with 14 bases between the two ends. Germline V gene sequence: CDR1 LNHNV, CDR2 YYDKDF (reference sequence).